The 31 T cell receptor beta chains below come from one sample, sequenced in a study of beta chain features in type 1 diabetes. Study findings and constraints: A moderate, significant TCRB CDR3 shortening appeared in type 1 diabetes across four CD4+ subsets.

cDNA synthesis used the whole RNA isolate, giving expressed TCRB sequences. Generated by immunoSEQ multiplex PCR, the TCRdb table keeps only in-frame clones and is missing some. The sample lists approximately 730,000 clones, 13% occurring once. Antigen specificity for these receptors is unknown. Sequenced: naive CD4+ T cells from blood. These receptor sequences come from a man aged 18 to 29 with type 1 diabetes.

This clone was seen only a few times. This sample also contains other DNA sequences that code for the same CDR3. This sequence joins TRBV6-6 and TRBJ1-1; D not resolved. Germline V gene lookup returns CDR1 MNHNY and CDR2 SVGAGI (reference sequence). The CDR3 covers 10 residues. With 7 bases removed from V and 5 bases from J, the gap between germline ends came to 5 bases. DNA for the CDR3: TGTGCCAGCAAAGGAACTGAAGCTTTCTTT. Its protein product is CASKGTEAFF.

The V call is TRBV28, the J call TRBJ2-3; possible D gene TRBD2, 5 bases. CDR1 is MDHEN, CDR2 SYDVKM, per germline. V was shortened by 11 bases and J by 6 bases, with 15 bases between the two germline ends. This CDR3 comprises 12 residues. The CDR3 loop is CASWASGDTQYF. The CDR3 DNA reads TGTGCCTCCTGGGCGTCGGGGGATACGCAGTATTTT. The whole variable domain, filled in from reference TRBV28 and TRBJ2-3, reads DVKVTQSSRYLVKRTGEKVFLECVQDMDHENMFWYRQDPGLGLRLIYFSYDVKMKEKGDIPEGYSVSREKKERFSLILESASTNQTSMYLCASWASGDTQYFGPGTRLTVL.

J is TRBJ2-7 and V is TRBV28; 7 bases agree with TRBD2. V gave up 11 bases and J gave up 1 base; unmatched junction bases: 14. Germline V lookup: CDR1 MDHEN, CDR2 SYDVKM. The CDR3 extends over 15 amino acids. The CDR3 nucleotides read TGTGCCTCCCAGGTAGCCCACGGGGGGTCCTACGAGCAGTACTTC. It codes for CASQVAHGGSYEQYF.

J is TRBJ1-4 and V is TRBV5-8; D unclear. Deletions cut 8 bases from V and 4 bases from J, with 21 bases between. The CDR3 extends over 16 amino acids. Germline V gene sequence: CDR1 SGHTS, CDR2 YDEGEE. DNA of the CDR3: TGTGCCAGGGAGCATGCGGGAATGGTTCGTAATGAAAAACTGTTTTTT. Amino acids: CAREHAGMVRNEKLFF.

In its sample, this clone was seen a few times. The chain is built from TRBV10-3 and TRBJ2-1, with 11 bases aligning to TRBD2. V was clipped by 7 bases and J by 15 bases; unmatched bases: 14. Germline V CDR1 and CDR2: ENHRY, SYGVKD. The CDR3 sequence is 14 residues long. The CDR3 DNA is TGTGCCATCACACAAGGGACTAGCGGCGACTCACCGTTCTTC. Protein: CAITQGTSGDSPFF.

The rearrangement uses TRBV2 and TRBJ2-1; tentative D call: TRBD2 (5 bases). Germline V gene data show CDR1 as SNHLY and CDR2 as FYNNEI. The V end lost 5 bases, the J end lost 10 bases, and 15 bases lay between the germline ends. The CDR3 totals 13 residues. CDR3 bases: TGTGCCAGCAGTAACACGGGGTTAGGGGAGCAGTTCTTC. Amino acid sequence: CASSNTGLGEQFF.

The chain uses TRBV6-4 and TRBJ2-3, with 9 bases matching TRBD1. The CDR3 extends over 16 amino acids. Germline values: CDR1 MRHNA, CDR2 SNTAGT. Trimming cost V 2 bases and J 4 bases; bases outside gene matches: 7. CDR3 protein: CASSDGRTGVADTQYF. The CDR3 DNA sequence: TGTGCCAGCAGTGACGGCCGGACAGGGGTAGCAGATACGCAGTATTTT.

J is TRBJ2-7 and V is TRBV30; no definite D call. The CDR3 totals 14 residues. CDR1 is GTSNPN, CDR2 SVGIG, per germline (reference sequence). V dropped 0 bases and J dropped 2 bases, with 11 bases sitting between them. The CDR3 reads CAWSVNSIAYEQYF. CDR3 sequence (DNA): TGTGCCTGGAGTGTTAACTCAATAGCCTACGAGCAGTACTTC.

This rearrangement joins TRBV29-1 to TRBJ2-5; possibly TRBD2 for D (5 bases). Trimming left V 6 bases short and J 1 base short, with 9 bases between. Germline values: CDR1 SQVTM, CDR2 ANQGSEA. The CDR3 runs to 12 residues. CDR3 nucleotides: TGCAGCGTCTGGACTTTCCAAGAGACCCAGTACTTC. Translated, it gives CSVWTFQETQYF.

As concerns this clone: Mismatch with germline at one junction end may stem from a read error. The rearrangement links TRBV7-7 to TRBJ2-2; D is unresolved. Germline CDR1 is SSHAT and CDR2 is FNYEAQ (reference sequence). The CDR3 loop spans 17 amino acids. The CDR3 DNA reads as TGTGCTAGCAGCCAAACGGGCCCGGGTCGGCAAACCGGGGAGCTGTTTTTT. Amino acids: CASSQTGPGRQTGELFF.

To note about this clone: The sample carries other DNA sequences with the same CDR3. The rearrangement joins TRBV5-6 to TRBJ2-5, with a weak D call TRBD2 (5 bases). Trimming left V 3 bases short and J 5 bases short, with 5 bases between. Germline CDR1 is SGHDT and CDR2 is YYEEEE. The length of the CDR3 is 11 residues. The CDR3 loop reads CASSSGETQYF. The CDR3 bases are TGTGCCAGCAGCTCGGGGGAGACCCAGTACTTC.

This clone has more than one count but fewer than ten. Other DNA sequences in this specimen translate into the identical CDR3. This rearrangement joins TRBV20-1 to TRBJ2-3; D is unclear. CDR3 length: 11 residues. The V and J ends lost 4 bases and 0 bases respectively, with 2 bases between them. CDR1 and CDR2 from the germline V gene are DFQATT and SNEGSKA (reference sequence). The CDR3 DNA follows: TGCAGTGCTATTAGCACAGATACGCAGTATTTT. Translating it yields CSAISTDTQYF.

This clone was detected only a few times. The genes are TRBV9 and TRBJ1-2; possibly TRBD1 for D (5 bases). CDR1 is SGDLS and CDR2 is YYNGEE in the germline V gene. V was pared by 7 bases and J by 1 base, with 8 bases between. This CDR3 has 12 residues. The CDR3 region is CASAGGNYGYTF. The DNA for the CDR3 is TGTGCCAGCGCTGGGGGTAACTATGGCTACACCTTC.

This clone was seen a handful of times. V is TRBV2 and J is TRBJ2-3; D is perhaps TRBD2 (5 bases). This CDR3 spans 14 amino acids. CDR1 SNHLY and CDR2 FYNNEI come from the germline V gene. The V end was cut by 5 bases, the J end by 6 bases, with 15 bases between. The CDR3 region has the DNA TGTGCCAGCAGTCCCGTCTCCGAGCGGGATACGCAGTATTTT. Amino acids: CASSPVSERDTQYF.

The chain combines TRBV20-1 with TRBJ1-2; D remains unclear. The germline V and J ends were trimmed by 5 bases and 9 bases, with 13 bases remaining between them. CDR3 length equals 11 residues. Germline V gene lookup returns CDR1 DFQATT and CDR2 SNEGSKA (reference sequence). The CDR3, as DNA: TGCAGTGCTTACGAAGTTTTGAGCTACACCTTC. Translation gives CSAYEVLSYTF.

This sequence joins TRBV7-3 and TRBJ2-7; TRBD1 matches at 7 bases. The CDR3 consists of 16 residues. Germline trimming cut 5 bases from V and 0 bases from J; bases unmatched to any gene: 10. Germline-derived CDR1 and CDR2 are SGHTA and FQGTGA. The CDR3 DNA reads TGTGCCAGCAGCCGTTCGGCGGACAGGAGCTCCTACGAGCAGTACTTC. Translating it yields CASSRSADRSSYEQYF. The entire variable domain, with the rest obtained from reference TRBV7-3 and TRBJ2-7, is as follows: GAGVSQTPSNKVTEKGKYVELRCDPISGHTALYWYRQSLGQGPEFLIYFQGTGAADDSGLPNDRFFAVRPEGSVSTLKIQRTERGDSAVYLCASSRSADRSSYEQYFGPGTRLTVT.

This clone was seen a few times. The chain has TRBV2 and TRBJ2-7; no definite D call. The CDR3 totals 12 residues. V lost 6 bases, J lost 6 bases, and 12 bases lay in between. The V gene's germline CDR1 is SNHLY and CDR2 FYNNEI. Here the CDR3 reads CASSSDFGEQYF. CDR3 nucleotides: TGTGCCAGCAGCTCAGACTTTGGCGAGCAGTACTTC.

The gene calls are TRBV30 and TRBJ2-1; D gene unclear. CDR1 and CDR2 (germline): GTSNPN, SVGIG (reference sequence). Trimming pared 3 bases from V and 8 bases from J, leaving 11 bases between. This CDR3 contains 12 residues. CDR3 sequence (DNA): TGTGCCTGGAGGCTTCCCTGGGATGAGCAGTTCTTC. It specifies CAWRLPWDEQFF.

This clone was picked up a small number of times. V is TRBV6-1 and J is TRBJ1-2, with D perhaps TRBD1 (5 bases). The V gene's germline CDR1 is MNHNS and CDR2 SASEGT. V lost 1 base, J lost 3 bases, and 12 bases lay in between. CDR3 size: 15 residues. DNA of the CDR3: TGTGCCAGCAGTGAAGAAGGGGTAGGACACTATGGCTACACCTTC. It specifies CASSEEGVGHYGYTF.

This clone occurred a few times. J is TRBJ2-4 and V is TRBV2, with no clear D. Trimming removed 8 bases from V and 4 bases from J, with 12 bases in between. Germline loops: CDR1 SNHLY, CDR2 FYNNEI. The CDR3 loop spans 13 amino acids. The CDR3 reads CASVALEKNIQYF. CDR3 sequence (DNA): TGTGCCAGCGTCGCGCTAGAGAAAAACATTCAGTACTTC.

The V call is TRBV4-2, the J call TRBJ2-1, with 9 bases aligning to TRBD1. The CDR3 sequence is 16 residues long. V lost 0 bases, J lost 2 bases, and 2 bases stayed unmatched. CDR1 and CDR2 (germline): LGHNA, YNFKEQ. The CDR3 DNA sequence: TGTGCCAGCAGCCAAGATAGACAGGGGGCCTACAATGAGCAGTTCTTC. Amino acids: CASSQDRQGAYNEQFF.

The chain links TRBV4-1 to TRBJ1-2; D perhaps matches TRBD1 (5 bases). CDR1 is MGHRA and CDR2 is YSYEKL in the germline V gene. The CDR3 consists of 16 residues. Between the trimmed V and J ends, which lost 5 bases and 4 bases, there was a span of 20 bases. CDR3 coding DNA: TGCGCCAGCAGCAATTGGGACCCTGGAAGGGGCTATGGCTACACCTTC. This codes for CASSNWDPGRGYGYTF.

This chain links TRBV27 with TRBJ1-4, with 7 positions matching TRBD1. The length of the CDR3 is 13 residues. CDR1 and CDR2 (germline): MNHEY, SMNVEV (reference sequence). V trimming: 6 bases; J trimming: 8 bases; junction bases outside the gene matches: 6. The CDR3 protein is CASRRQGGEKLFF. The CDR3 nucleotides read TGTGCCAGCAGGCGACAGGGCGGGGAAAAACTGTTTTTT. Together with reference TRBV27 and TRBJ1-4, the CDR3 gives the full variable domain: EAQVTQNPRYLITVTGKKLTVTCSQNMNHEYMSWYRQDPGLGLRQIYYSMNVEVTDKGDVPEGYKVSRKEKRNFPLILESPSPNQTSLYFCASRRQGGEKLFFGSGTQLSVL.

DNA for the CDR3: TGTGCCAGCAGCTCCACCGGGACAGGGGGCGGGTATCGAAATTCACCCCTCCACTTT. Translating gives CASSSTGTGGGYRNSPLHF. The rearrangement joins TRBV5-4 to TRBJ1-6; 12 bases match TRBD1. Germline CDR1 and CDR2: SGHNT and YYREEE (reference sequence). The CDR3 totals 19 residues. V lost 3 bases to trimming and J lost 7 bases; unmatched junction nucleotides: 14.

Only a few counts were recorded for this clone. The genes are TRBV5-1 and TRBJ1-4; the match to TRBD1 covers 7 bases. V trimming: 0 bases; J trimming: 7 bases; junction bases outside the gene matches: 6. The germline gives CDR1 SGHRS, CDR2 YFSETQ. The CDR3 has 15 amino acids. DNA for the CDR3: TGCGCCAGCAGCTTGGATCCAGGGGGAGGTGAAAAACTGTTTTTT. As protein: CASSLDPGGGEKLFF. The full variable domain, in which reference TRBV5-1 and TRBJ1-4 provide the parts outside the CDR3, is KAGVTQTPRYLIKTRGQQVTLSCSPISGHRSVSWYQQTPGQGLQFLFEYFSETQRNKGNFPGRFSGRQFSNSRSEMNVSTLELGDSALYLCASSLDPGGGEKLFFGSGTQLSVL.

CDR3 amino acids: CASSTGTANTEAFF. Here the CDR3 DNA reads TGTGCCAGCAGCACCGGGACGGCGAACACTGAAGCTTTCTTT. The J gene is TRBJ1-1, the V gene TRBV7-2; tentative D call: TRBD1 (5 bases). Germline V gene data show CDR1 as SGHTA and CDR2 as FQGNSA. CDR3 size: 14 residues. V lost 5 bases, J lost 1 base, and 11 bases lay in between.

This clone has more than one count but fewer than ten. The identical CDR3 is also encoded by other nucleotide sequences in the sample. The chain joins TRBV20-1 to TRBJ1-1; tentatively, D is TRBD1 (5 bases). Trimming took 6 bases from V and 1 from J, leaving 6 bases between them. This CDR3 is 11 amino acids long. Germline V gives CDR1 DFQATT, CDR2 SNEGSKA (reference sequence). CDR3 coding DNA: TGCAGTGCGGGGGGGAACACTGAAGCTTTCTTT. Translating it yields CSAGGNTEAFF.

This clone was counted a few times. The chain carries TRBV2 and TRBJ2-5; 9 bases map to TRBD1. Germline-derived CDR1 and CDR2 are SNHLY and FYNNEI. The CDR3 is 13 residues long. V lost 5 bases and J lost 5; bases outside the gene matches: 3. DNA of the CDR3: TGTGCCAGCAGTCCACAGGGGGCGGAGACCCAGTACTTC. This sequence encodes CASSPQGAETQYF. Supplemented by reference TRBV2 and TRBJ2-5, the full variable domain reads EPEVTQTPSHQVTQMGQEVILRCVPISNHLYFYWYRQILGQKVEFLVSFYNNEISEKSEIFDDQFSVERPDGSNFTLKIRSTKLEDSAMYFCASSPQGAETQYFGPGTRLLVL.

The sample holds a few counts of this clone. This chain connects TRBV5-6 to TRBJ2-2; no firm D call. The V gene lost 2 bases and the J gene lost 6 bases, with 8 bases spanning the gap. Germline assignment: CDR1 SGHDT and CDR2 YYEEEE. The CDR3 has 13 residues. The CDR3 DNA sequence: TGTGCCAGCAGCTTCACAGAGCCCGGGGAGCTGTTTTTT. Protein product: CASSFTEPGELFF. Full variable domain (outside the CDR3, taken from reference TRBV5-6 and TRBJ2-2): DAGVTQSPTHLIKTRGQQVTLRCSPKSGHDTVSWYQQALGQGPQFIFQYYEEEERQRGNFPDRFSGHQFPNYSSELNVNALLLGDSALYLCASSFTEPGELFFGEGSRLTVL.

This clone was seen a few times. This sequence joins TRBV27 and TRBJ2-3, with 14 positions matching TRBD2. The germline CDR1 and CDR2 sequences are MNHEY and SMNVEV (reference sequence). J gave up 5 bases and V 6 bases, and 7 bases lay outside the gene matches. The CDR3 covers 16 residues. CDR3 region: CASSRTSGGLGDTQYF. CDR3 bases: TGTGCCAGCAGCCGGACTAGCGGGGGGTTGGGAGATACGCAGTATTTT.

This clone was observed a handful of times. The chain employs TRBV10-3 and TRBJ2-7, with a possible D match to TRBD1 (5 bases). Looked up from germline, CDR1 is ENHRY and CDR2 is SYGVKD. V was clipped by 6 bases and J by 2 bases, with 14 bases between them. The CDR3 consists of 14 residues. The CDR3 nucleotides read TGTGCCATCAGCGAAGGGGTCCTTCCCTACGAGCAGTACTTC. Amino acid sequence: CAISEGVLPYEQYF.